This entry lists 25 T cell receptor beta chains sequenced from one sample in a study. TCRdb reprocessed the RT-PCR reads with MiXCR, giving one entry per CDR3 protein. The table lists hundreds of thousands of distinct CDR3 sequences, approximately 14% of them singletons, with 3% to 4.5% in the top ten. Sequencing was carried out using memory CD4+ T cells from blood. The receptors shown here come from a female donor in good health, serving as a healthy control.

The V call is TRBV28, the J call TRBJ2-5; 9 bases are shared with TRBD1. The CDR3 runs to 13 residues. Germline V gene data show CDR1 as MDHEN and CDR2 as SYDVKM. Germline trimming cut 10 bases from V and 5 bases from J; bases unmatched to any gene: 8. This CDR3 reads CAITGGAMETQYF. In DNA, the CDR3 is TGTGCCATCACAGGGGGCGCAATGGAGACCCAGTACTTC.

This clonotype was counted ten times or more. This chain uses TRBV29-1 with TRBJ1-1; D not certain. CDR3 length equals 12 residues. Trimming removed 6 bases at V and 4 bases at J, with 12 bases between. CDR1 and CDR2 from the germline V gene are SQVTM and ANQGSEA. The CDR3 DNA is TGCAGCGTATCGCGGGGAGTCACTGAAGCTTTCTTT. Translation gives CSVSRGVTEAFF.

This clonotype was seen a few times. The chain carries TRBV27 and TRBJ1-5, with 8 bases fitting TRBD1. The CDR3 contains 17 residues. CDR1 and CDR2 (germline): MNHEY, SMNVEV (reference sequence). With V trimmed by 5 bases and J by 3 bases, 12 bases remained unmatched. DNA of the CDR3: TGTGCCAGCAGTCCGCGGACAGGGAGCACTACCAATCAGCCCCAGCATTTT. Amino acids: CASSPRTGSTTNQPQHF.

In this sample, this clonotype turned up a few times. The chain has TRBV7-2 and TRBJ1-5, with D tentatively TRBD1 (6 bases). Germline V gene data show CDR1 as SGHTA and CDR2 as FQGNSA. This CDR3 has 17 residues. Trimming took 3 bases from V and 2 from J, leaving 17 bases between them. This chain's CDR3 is CASSLAEQGIGNQPQHF. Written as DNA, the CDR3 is TGTGCCAGCAGCTTGGCCGAACAGGGTATCGGCAATCAGCCCCAGCATTTT.

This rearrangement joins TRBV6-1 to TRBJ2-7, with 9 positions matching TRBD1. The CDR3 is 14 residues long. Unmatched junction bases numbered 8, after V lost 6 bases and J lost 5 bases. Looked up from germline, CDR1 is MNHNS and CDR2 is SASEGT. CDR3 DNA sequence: TGTGCCAGCAGCCGACGGGACAGGGACCACGAGCAGTACTTC. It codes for CASSRRDRDHEQYF.

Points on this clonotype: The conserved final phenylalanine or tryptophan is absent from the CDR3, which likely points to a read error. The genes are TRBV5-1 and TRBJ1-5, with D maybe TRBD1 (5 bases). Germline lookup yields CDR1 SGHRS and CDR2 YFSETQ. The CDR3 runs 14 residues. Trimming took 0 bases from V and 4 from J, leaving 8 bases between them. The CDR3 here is CASSLVTGNQPQHL. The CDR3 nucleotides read TGCGCCAGCAGCTTGGTTACAGGTAATCAGCCCCAGCATCTT.

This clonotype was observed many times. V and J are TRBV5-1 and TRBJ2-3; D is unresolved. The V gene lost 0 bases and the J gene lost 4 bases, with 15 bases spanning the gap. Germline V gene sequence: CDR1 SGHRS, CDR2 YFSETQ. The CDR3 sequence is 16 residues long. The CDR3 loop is CASSLGAARYADTQYF. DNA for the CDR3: TGCGCCAGCAGCTTGGGGGCGGCCAGGTACGCAGATACGCAGTATTTT.

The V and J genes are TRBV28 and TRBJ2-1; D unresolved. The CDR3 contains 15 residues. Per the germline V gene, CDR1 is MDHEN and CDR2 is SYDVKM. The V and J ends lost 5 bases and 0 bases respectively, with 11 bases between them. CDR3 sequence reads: CASSPIPGSYNEQFF. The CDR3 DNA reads TGTGCCAGCAGTCCAATCCCTGGCTCCTACAATGAGCAGTTCTTC. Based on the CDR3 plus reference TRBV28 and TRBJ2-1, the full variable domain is DVKVTQSSRYLVKRTGEKVFLECVQDMDHENMFWYRQDPGLGLRLIYFSYDVKMKEKGDIPEGYSVSREKKERFSLILESASTNQTSMYLCASSPIPGSYNEQFFGPGTRLTVL.

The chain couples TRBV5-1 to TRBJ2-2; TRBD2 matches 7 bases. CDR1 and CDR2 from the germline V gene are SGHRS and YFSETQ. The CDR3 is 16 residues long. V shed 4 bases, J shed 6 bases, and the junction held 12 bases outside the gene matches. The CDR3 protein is CASSESLAGFPGELFF. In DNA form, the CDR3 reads TGCGCCAGCAGCGAGTCTTTAGCGGGCTTCCCCGGGGAGCTGTTTTTT.

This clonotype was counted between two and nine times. CDR3 sequence reads: CASQAGATSYEQYF. The CDR3 nucleotides read TGCGCCAGCCAAGCGGGAGCAACCTCCTACGAGCAGTACTTC. The chain recombines TRBV5-1 with TRBJ2-7; 8 positions match TRBD2. Germline V CDR1 and CDR2: SGHRS, YFSETQ. The V and J ends lost 7 bases and 0 bases, in that order; junction bases with no gene match: 6. The CDR3 covers 14 residues.

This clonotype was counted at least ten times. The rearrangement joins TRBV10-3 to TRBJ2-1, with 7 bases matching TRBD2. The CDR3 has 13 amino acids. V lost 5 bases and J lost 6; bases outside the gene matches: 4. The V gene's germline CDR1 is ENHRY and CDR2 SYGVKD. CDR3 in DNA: TGTGCCATCAGTATTTGGGGGGGCAATGAGCAGTTCTTC. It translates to CAISIWGGNEQFF.

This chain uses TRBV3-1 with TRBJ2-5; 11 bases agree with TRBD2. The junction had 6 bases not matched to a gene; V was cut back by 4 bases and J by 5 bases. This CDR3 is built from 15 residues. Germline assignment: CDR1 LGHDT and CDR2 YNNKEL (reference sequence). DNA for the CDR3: TGTGCCAGCAGCCCCACTAGCGGGAGTAGGGAGACCCAGTACTTC. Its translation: CASSPTSGSRETQYF.

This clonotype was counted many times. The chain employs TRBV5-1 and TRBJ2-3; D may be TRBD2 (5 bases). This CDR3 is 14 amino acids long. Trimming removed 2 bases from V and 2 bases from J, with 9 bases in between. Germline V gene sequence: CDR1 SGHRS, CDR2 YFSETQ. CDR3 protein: CASSLGRDTDTQYF. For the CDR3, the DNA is TGCGCCAGCAGCTTAGGCCGGGACACAGATACGCAGTATTTT.

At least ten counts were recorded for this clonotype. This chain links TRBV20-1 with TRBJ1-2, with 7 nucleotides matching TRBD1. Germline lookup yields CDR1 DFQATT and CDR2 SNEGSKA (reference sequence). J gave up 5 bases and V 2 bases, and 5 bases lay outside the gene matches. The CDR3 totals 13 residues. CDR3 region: CSARQGGGYGYTF. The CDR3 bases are TGCAGTGCTAGACAGGGGGGAGGGTATGGCTACACCTTC.

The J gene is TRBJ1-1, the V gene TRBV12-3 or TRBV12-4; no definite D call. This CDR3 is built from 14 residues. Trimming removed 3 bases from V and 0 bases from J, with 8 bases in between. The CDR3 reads CASSFSPVNTEAFF. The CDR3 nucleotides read TGTGCCAGCAGTTTTAGTCCAGTGAACACTGAAGCTTTCTTT.

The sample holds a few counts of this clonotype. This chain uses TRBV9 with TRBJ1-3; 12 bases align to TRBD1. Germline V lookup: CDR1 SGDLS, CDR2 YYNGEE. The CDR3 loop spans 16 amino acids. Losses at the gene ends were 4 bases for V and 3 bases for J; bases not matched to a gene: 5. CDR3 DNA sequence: TGTGCCAGCAGCCCGGGACAGGGGGCGATTGGAAACACCATATATTTT. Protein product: CASSPGQGAIGNTIYF.

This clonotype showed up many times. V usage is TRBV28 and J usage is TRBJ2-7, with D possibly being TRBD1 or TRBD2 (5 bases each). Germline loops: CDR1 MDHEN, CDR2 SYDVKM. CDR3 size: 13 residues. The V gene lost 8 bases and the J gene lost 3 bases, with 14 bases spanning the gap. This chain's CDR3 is CASCRDPRYEQYF. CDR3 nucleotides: TGTGCCAGCTGTCGGGACCCACGCTACGAGCAGTACTTC.

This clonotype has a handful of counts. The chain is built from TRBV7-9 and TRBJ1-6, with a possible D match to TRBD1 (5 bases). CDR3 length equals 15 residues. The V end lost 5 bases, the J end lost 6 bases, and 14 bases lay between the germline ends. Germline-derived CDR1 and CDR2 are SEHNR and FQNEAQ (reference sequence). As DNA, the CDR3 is TGTGCCAGCAGCGTGACGGACACACTTAATTCACCCCTCCACTTT. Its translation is CASSVTDTLNSPLHF.

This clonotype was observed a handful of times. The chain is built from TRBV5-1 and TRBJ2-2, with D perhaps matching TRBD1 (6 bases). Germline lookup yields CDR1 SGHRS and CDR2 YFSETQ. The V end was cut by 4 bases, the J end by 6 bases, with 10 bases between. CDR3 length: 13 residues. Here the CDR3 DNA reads TGCGCCAGCAGCATGACAGGACCCGGGGAGCTGTTTTTT. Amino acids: CASSMTGPGELFF.

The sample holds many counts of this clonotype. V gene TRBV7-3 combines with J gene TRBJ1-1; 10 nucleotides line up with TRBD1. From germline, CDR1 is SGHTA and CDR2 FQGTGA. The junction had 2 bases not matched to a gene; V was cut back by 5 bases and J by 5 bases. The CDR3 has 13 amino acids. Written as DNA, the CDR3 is TGTGCCAGCAGCACGGGACAGGGGACTGAAGCTTTCTTT. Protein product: CASSTGQGTEAFF.

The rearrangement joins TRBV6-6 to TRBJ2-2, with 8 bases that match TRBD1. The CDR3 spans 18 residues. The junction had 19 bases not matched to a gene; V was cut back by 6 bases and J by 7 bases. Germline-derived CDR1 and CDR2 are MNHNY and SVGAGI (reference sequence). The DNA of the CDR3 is TGTGCCAGCAGAAACGAGGGAAGAGGCAGGGGGCTTGTCGGGGAGCTGTTTTTT. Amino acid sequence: CASRNEGRGRGLVGELFF.

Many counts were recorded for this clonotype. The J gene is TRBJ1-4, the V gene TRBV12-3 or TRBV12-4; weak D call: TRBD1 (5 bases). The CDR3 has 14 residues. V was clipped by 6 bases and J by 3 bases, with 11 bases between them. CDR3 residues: CASRLGQSNEKLFF. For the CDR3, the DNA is TGTGCCAGCAGATTGGGGCAGTCTAATGAAAAACTGTTTTTT.

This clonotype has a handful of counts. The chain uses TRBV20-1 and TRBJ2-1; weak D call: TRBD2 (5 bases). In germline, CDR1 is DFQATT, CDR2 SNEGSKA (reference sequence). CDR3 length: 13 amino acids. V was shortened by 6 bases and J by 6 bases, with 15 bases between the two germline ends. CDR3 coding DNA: TGCAGTGCCCCTGGACTGATGCGCAATGAGCAGTTCTTC. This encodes CSAPGLMRNEQFF.

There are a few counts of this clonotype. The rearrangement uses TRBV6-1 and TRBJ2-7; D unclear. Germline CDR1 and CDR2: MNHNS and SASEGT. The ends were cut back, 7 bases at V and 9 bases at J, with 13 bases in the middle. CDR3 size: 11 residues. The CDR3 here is CASMWQLGQYF. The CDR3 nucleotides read TGTGCCAGCATGTGGCAGTTGGGGCAGTACTTC.

The CDR3 protein is CSAKEGQLGGYGYTF. DNA for the CDR3: TGCAGTGCTAAAGAAGGACAGCTAGGGGGCTATGGCTACACCTTC. V gene TRBV20-1 combines with J gene TRBJ1-2; D possibly corresponds to TRBD1 (6 bases). This CDR3 is built from 15 residues. Germline V lookup: CDR1 DFQATT, CDR2 SNEGSKA (reference sequence). Between the trimmed V and J ends, which lost 4 bases and 4 bases, there was a span of 19 bases.